This T cell receptor beta chain was recovered during a study of cytomegalovirus exposure and HLA in healthy donors. V shed 7 bases and J shed 2 bases, with 16 bases lying between them. The CDR3 extends over 14 amino acids. Germline CDR1 and CDR2: SQVTM and ANQGSEA. PCR involved 60 Vbeta and 13 Jbeta primers. TCRdb's copy holds only in-frame clones and misses some; the assay was immunoSEQ multiplex PCR. The sample includes 130,000 to 150,000 clones, around 80% of them seen just once. This clone has just a few counts. Its antigen is as yet unknown. Study-level results: A later analysis reported that several of the most significant clusters appeared to be linked to common viral pathogens, among them Epstein-Barr virus. The CMV antigen specificity of a few CMV-associated chains was confirmed through in vitro analysis. A reported reduction in N-insertions relative to the approximately 690-donor mean was seen in an Asian-associated ancestry cluster in a later analysis. What TCR beta sequences reportedly achieved was accurate prediction of HLA-A and HLA-B alleles in most subjects.

The source is an older woman in good health and CMV-seropositive. The rearrangement links TRBV29-1 to TRBJ2-3; D might be TRBD2 (5 bases). Material for sequencing was PBMCs. The CDR3 DNA follows: TGCAGCGCTGGAGGAAAACTTCACACAGATACGCAGTATTTT. As protein: CSAGGKLHTDTQYF.